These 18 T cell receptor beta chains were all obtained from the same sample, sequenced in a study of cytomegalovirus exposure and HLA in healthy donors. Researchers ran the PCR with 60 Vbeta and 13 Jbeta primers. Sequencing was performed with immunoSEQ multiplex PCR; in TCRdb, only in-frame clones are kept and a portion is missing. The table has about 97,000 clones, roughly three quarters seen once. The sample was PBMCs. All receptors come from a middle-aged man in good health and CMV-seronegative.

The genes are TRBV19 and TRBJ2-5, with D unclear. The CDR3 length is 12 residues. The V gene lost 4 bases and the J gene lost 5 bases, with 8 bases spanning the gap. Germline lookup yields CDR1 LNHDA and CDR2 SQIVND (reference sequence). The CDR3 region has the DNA TGTGCCAGTAGTAGGGCTGCCGAGACCCAGTACTTC. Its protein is CASSRAAETQYF.

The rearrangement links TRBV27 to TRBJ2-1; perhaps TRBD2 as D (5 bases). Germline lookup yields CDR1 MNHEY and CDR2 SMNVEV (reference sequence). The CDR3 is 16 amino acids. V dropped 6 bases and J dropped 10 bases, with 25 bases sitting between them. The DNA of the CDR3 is TGTGCCAGCAGCCGTTCCCCCGGGCCCGGGGTTCGGGAGCAGTTCTTC. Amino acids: CASSRSPGPGVREQFF.

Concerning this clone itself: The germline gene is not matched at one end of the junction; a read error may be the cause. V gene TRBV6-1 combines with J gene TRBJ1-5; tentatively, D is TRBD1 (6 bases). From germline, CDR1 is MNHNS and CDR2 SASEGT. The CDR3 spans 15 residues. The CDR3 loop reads CASTEGQLSNQPQHF. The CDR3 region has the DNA TGTGCCAGCACTGAAGGACAGCTTAGCAATCAGCCCCAGCATTTT.

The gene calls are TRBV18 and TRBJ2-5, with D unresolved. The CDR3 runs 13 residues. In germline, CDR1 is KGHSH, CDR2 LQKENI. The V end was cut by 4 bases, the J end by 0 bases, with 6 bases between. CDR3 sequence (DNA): TGTGCCAGCTCACTCAGGTACCAAGAGACCCAGTACTTC. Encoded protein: CASSLRYQETQYF.

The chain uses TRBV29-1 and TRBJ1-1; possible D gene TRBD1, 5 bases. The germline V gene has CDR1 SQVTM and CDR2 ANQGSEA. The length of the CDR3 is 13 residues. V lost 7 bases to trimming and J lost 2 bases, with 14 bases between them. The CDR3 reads CSALEQGNTEAFF. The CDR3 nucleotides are TGCAGCGCCTTGGAGCAGGGAAACACTGAAGCTTTCTTT.

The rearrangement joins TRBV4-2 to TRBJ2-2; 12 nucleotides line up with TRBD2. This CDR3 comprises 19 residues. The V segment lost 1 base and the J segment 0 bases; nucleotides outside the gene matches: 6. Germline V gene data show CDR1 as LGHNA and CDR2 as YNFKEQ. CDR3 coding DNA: TGTGCCAGCAGCCAAGGCCTACTAGCGGGGGGATCGAACACCGGGGAGCTGTTTTTT. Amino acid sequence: CASSQGLLAGGSNTGELFF.

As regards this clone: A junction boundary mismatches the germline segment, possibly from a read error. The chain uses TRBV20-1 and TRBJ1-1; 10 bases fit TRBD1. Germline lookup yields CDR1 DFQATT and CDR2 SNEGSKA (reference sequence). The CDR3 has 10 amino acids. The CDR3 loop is CSAIRDRGVF. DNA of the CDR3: TGCAGTGCTATCCGGGACAGGGGTGTCTTT.

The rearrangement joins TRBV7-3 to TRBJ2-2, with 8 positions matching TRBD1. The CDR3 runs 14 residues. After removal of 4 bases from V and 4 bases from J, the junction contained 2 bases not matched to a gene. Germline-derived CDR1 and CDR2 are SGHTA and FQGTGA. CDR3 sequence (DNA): TGTGCCAGCAGCTCGGACAGGGTCACCGGGGAGCTGTTTTTT. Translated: CASSSDRVTGELFF.

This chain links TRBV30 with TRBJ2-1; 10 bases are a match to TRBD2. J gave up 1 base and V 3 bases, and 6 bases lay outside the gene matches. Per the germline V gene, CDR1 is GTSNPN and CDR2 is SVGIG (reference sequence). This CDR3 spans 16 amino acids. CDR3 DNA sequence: TGTGCCTGGAGACGTACTAGCGGGGTGTCCTACAATGAGCAGTTCTTC. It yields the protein CAWRRTSGVSYNEQFF.

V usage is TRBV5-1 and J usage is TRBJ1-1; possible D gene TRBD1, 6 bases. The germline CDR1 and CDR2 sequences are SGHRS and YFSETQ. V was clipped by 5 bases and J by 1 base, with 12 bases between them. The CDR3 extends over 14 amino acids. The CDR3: CASRDGQRNTEAFF. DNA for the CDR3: TGCGCCAGCAGAGATGGACAGAGGAACACTGAAGCTTTCTTT.

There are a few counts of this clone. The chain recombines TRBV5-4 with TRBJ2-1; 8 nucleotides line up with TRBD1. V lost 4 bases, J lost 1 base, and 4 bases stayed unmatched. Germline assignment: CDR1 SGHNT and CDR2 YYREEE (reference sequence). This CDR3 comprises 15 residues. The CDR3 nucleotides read TGTGCCAGCAGCCCAGGGGGCATATCCTACAATGAGCAGTTCTTC. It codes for CASSPGGISYNEQFF.

The CDR3 coding sequence is TGTGCCAGCAAACCACCGGGACACCAAAACACTGAAGCTTTCTTT. It yields the protein CASKPPGHQNTEAFF. V usage is TRBV28 and J usage is TRBJ1-1, with D perhaps matching TRBD1 (6 bases). This CDR3 comprises 15 residues. V lost 7 bases and J lost 2, with 17 bases in between. Germline V gene sequence: CDR1 MDHEN, CDR2 SYDVKM.

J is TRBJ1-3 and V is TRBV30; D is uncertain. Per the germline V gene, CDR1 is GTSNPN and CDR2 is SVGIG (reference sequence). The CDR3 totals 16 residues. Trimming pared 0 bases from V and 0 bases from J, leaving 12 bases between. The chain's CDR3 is CAWSVQAGPSGNTIYF. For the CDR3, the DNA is TGTGCCTGGAGTGTACAAGCAGGCCCCTCTGGAAACACCATATATTTT.

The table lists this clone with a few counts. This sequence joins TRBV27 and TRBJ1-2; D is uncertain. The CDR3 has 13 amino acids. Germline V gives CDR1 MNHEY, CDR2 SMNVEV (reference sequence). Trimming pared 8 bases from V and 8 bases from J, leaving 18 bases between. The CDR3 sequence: CASGSPGRGGYTF. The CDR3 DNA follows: TGTGCCAGCGGGTCCCCGGGGAGAGGAGGCTACACCTTC.

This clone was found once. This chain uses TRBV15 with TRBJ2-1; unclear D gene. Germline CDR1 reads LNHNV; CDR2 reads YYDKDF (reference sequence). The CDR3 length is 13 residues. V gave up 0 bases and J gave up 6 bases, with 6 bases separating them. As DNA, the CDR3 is TGTGCCACCAGCAGAGATCCCGGCAATGAGCAGTTCTTC. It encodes CATSRDPGNEQFF.

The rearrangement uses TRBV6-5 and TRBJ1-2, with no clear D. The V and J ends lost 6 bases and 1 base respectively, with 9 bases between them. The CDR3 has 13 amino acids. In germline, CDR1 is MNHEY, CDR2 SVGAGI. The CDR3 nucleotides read TGTGCCAGCAGGGAGGACGGTAACTATGGCTACACCTTC. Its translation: CASREDGNYGYTF.

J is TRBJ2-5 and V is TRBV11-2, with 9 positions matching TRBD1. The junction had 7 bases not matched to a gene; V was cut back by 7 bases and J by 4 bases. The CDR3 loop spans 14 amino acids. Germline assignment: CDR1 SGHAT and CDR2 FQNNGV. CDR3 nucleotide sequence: TGTGCCAGCACCCCCGGGACAGGGCTAGAGACCCAGTACTTC. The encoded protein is CASTPGTGLETQYF.

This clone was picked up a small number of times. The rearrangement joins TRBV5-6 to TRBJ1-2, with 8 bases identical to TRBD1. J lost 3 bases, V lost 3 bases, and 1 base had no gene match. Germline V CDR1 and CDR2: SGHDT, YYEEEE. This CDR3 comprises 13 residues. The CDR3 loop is CASSSDRDYGYTF. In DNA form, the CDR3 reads TGTGCCAGCAGCTCGGACAGGGACTATGGCTACACCTTC.